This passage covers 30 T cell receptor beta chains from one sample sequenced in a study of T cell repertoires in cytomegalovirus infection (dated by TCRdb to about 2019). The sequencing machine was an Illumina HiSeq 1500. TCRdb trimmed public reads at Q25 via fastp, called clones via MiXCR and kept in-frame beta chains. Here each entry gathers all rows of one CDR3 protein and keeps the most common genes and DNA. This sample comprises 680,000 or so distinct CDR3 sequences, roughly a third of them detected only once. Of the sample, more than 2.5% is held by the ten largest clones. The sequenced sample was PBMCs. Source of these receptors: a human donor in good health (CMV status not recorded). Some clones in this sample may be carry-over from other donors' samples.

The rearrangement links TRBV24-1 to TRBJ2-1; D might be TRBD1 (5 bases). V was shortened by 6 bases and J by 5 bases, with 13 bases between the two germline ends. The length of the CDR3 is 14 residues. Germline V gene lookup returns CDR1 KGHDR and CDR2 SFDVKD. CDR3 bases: TGTGCCACCAGTCACAGGTTTATCGACAATGAGCAGTTCTTC. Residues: CATSHRFIDNEQFF.

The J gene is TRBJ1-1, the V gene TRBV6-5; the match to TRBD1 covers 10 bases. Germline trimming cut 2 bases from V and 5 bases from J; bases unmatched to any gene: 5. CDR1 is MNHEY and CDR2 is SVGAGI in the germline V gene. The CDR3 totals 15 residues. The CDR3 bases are TGTGCCAGCAGTTACGACAGGGGGCTCGAGACTGAAGCTTTCTTT. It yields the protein CASSYDRGLETEAFF.

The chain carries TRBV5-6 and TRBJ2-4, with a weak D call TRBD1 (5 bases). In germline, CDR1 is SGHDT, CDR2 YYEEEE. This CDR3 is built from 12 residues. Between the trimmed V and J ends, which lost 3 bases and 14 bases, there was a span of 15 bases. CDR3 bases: TGTGCCAGCAGCTCAGCTCAGGGTGTAGAGTACTTC. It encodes CASSSAQGVEYF.

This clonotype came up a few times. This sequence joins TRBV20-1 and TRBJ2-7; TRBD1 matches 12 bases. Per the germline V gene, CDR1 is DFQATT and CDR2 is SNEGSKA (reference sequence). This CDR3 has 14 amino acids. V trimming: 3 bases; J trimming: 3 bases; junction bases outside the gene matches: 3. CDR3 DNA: TGCAGTGCTAGGGGGACAGGGGGCATCTACGAGCAGTACTTC. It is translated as CSARGTGGIYEQYF.

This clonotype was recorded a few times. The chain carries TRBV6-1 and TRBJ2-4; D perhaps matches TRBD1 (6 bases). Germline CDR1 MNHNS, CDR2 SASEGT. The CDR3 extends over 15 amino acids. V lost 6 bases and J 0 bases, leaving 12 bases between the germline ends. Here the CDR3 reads CASSQGSLAKNIQYF. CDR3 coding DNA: TGTGCCAGCAGCCAGGGGTCACTAGCCAAAAACATTCAGTACTTC.

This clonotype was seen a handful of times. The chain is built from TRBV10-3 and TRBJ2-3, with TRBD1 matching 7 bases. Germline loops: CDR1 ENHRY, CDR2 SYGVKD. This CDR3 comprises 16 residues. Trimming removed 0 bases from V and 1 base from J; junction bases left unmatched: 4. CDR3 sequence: CAISESNRGRTDTQYF. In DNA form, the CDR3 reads TGTGCCATCAGTGAGTCGAATAGGGGGCGCACAGATACGCAGTATTTT.

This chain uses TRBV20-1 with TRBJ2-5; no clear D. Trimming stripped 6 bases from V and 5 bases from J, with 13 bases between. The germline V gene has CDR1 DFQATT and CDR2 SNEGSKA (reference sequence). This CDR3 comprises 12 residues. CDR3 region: CSAPLRWETQYF. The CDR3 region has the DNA TGCAGTGCGCCTCTCCGGTGGGAGACCCAGTACTTC.

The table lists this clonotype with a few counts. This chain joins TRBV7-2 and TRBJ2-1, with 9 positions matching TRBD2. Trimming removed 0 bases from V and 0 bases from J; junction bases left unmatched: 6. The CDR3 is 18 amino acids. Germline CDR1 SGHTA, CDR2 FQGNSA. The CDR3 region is CASSLASGSGGSYNEQFF. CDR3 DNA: TGTGCCAGCAGCTTAGCGTCTGGTAGCGGGGGCTCCTACAATGAGCAGTTCTTC. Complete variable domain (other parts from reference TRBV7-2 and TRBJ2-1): GAGVSQSPSNKVTEKGKDVELRCDPISGHTALYWYRQSLGQGLEFLIYFQGNSAPDKSGLPSDRFSAERTGGSVSTLTIQRTQQEDSAVYLCASSLASGSGGSYNEQFFGPGTRLTVL.

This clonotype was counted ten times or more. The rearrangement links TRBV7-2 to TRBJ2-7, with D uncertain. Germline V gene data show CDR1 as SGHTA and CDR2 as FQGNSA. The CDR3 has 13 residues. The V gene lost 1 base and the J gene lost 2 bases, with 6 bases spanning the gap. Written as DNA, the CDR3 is TGTGCCAGCAGCTTAGGAATCACCTACGAGCAGTACTTC. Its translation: CASSLGITYEQYF.

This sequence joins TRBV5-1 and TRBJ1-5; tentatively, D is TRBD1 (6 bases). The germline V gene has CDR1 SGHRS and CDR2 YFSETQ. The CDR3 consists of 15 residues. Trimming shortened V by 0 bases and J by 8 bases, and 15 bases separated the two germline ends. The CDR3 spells CASSLESGANKPQHF. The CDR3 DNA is TGCGCCAGCAGCTTGGAATCGGGGGCTAACAAGCCCCAGCATTTT.

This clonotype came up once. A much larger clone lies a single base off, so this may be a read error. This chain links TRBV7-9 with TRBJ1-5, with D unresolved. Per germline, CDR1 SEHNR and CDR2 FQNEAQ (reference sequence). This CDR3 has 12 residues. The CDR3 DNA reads TGTGCCAGCAGCTTAGATTTAACGCCCCAGCAATTT. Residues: CASSLDLTPQQF.

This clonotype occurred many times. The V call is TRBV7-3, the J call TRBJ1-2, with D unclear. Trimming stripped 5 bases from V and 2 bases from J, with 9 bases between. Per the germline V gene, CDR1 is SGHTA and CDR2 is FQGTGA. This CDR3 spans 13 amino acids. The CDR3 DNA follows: TGTGCCAGCAGCCCCGGCCTCAACTATGGCTACACCTTC. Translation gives CASSPGLNYGYTF.

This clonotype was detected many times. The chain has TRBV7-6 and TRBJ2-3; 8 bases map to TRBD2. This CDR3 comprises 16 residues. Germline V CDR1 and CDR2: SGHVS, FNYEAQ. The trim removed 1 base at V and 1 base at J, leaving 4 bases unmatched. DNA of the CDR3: TGTGCCAGCAGCTTAGGCGCAGCGGGAGGCACAGATACGCAGTATTTT. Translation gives CASSLGAAGGTDTQYF.

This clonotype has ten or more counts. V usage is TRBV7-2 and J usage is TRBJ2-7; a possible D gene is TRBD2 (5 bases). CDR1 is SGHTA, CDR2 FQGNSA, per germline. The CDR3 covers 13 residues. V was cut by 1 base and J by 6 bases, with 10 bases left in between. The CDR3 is CASSLDVGGEQYF. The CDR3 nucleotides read TGTGCCAGCAGCTTAGACGTCGGAGGCGAGCAGTACTTC.

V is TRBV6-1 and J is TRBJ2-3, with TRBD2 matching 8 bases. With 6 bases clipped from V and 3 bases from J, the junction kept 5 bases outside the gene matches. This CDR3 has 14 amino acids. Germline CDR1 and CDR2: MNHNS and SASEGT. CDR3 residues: CASRKREWTDTQYF. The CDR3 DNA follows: TGTGCCAGCAGGAAGCGGGAGTGGACAGATACGCAGTATTTT.

The CDR3 loop is CASTPAPTPYEQYF. The CDR3 DNA reads as TGTGCCAGCACCCCGGCCCCCACCCCCTACGAGCAGTACTTC. The chain employs TRBV2 and TRBJ2-7; no reliable D call. Trimming removed 7 bases from V and 2 bases from J, with 15 bases in between. Germline V gives CDR1 SNHLY, CDR2 FYNNEI. The CDR3 totals 14 residues.

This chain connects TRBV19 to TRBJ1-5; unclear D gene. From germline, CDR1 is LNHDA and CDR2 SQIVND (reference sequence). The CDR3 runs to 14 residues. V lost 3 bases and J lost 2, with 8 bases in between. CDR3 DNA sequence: TGTGCCAGTAGTATCTATACAGGCAATCAGCCCCAGCATTTT. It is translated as CASSIYTGNQPQHF.

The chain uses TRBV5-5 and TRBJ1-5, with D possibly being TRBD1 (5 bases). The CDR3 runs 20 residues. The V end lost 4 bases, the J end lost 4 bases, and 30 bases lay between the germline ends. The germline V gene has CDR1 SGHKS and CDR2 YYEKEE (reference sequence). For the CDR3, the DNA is TGTGCCAGCAGCCCCAGACCCAGGGTCACGTTTCGGGGAGAGAATCAGCCCCAGCATTTT. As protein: CASSPRPRVTFRGENQPQHF. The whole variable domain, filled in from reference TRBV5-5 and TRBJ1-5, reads DAGVTQSPTHLIKTRGQQVTLRCSPISGHKSVSWYQQVLGQGPQFIFQYYEKEERGRGNFPDRFSARQFPNYSSELNVNALLLGDSALYLCASSPRPRVTFRGENQPQHFGDGTRLSIL.

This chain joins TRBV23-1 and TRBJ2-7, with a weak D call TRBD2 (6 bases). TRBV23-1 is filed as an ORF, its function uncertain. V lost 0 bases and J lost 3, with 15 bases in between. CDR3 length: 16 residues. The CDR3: CASSQSGAGEGYEQYF. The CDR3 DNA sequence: TGCGCCAGCAGTCAATCAGGAGCGGGTGAAGGCTACGAGCAGTACTTC.

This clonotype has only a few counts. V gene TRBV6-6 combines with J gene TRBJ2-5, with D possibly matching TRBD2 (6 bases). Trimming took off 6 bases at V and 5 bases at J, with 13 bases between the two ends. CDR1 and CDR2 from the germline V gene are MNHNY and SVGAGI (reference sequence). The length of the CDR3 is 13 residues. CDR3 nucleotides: TGTGCCAGCAGCTCGACTAGTAGCGAGACCCAGTACTTC. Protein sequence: CASSSTSSETQYF.

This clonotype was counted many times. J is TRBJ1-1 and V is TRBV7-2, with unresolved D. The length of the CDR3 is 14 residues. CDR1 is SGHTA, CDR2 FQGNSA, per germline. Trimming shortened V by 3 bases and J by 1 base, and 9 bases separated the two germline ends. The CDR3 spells CASSLAGRNTEAFF. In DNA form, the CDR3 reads TGTGCCAGCAGCTTGGCCGGTCGGAACACTGAAGCTTTCTTT.

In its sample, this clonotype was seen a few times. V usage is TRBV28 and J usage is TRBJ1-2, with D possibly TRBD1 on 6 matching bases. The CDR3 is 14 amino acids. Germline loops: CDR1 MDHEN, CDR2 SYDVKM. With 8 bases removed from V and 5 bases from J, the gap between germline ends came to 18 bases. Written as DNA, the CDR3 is TGTGCCAGCGGAACAGGGTGGGGGTCTTATGGCTACACCTTC. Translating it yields CASGTGWGSYGYTF.

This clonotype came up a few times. Here the CDR3 DNA reads TGTGCCAGCAGAAACATACTAGGCGACAGCCCCTACGAGCAGTACTTC. This codes for CASRNILGDSPYEQYF. The V and J genes are TRBV2 and TRBJ2-7; tentatively, D is TRBD1 or TRBD2 (5 bases each). The CDR3 consists of 16 residues. The germline gives CDR1 SNHLY, CDR2 FYNNEI. Trimming left V 6 bases short and J 2 bases short, with 20 bases between. The entire variable domain, with the rest obtained from reference TRBV2 and TRBJ2-7, is as follows: EPEVTQTPSHQVTQMGQEVILRCVPISNHLYFYWYRQILGQKVEFLVSFYNNEISEKSEIFDDQFSVERPDGSNFTLKIRSTKLEDSAMYFCASRNILGDSPYEQYFGPGTRLTVT.

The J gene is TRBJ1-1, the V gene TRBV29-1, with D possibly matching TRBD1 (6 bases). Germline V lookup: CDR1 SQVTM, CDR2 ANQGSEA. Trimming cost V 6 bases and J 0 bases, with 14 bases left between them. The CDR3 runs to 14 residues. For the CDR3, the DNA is TGCAGCGTCCAAGCCGGGACACTGAACACTGAAGCTTTCTTT. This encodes CSVQAGTLNTEAFF.

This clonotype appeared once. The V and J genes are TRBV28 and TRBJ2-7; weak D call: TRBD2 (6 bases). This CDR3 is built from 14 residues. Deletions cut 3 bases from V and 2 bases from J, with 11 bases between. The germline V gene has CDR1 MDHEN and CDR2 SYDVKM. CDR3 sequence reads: CASSFAGGTYEQYF. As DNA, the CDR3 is TGTGCCAGCAGTTTCGCCGGCGGGACCTACGAGCAGTACTTC.

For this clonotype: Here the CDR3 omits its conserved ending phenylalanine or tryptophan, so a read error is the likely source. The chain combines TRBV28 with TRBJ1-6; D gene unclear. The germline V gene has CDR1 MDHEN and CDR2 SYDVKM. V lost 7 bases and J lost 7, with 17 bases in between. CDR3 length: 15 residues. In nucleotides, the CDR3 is TGTGCCAGCATTTTTACGGCAGGTCCCAATTCACCCCTCCACGTT. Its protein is CASIFTAGPNSPLHV.

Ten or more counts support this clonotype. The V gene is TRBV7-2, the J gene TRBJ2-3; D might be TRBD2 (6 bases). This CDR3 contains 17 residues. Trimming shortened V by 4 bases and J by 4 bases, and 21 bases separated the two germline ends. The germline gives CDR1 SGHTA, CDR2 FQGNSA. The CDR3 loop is CASSYPGAAGFSDTQYF. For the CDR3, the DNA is TGTGCCAGCAGCTACCCTGGGGCCGCGGGGTTTTCAGATACGCAGTATTTT.

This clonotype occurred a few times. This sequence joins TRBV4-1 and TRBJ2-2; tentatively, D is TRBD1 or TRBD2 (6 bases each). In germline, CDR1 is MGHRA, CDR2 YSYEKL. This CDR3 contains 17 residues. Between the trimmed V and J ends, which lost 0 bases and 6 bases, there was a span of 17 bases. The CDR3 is CASSQERGARGAGELFF. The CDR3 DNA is TGCGCCAGCAGCCAAGAAAGGGGGGCGCGAGGCGCCGGGGAGCTGTTTTTT.

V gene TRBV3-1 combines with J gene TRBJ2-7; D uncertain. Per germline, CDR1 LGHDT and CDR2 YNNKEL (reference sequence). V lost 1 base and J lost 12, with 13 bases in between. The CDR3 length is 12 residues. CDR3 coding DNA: TGTGCCAGCAGCCAAGTCGCCGGGCTGCTGTACTTC. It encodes CASSQVAGLLYF.

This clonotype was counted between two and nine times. CDR3 nucleotides: TGTGCCAGCAGCTTAGTTTTTGTTTCAGCGGGAGACTCAACTAATGAAAAACTGTTTTTT. Its protein product is CASSLVFVSAGDSTNEKLFF. The genes are TRBV7-8 and TRBJ1-4; D unresolved. This CDR3 has 20 residues. Trimming left V 1 base short and J 0 bases short, with 21 bases between. In germline, CDR1 is SGHVS, CDR2 FQNEAQ. Full variable domain (missing parts from reference TRBV7-8 and TRBJ1-4): GAGVSQSPRYKVAKRGQDVALRCDPISGHVSLFWYQQALGQGPEFLTYFQNEAQLDKSGLPSDRFFAERPEGSVSTLKIQRTQQEDSAVYLCASSLVFVSAGDSTNEKLFFGSGTQLSVL.